These 31 T cell receptor beta chains were sequenced from one sample in a study of blood T cell repertoires in COVID-19. Clones were sequenced by immunoSEQ multiplex PCR, and TCRdb holds only the in-frame ones, with some missing. The sample includes 150,000 or so clones, approximately 80% seen only once; the top ten take 6.5% to 9%. Sequenced material: peripheral blood. The receptors here all came from a woman aged 50 to 65 in a cohort sampled during active or convalescent COVID-19.

The chain has TRBV10-3 and TRBJ2-1; 11 bases are a match to TRBD2. Per the germline V gene, CDR1 is ENHRY and CDR2 is SYGVKD. After removal of 6 bases from V and 7 bases from J, the junction contained 11 bases not matched to a gene. The CDR3 consists of 16 residues. CDR3 coding DNA: TGTGCCATCAGGCGAACTAGCGGGGGAACCGGGAATGAGCAGTTCTTC. Translation gives CAIRRTSGGTGNEQFF.

The chain has TRBV3-1 (or the pseudogene TRBV3-2) and TRBJ1-2; D is ambiguous. Trimming took off 0 bases at V and 4 bases at J, with 15 bases between the two ends. The germline CDR1 and CDR2 sequences are LGHDT and YNNKEL (reference sequence). The CDR3 runs to 16 residues. This chain's CDR3 is CASSQDRIEPGYGYTF. Here the CDR3 DNA reads TGTGCCAGCAGCCAAGATCGAATAGAGCCGGGCTATGGCTACACCTTC.

This rearrangement joins TRBV7-2 to TRBJ2-1; 11 bases fit TRBD2. The V segment lost 5 bases and the J segment 2 bases; nucleotides outside the gene matches: 11. The germline CDR1 and CDR2 sequences are SGHTA and FQGNSA. This CDR3 region has 18 residues. This chain's CDR3 is CASSLGRGTSGPYNEQFF. In DNA, the CDR3 is TGTGCCAGCAGCCTAGGTAGAGGGACTAGCGGCCCCTACAATGAGCAGTTCTTC.

This sequence joins TRBV7-9 and TRBJ1-2; D may be TRBD1 (6 bases). Trimming removed 6 bases from V and 0 bases from J, with 14 bases in between. CDR1 and CDR2 (germline): SEHNR, FQNEAQ (reference sequence). This CDR3 contains 15 residues. Here the CDR3 DNA reads TGTGCCAGCAGACTCCAGCGGACAGCTAACTATGGCTACACCTTC. Translated: CASRLQRTANYGYTF.

This rearrangement joins TRBV6-5 to TRBJ2-5; 7 nucleotides agree with TRBD2. Germline V gives CDR1 MNHEY, CDR2 SVGAGI. J lost 5 bases, V lost 7 bases, and 10 bases had no gene match. CDR3 length equals 14 residues. The chain's CDR3 is CASTQAGGGETQYF. The CDR3 DNA sequence: TGTGCCAGCACTCAGGCCGGGGGAGGGGAGACCCAGTACTTC.

The chain couples TRBV6-4 to TRBJ2-7, with D possibly TRBD2 on 6 matching bases. The germline gives CDR1 MRHNA, CDR2 SNTAGT. The CDR3 spans 17 residues. V gave up 5 bases and J gave up 2 bases, with 22 bases separating them. The CDR3 region has the DNA TGTGCCAGCAGTCACAAAAGTCGGAGGGTGGATGCCTACGAGCAGTACTTC. Encoded protein: CASSHKSRRVDAYEQYF.

The rearrangement uses TRBV6-4 and TRBJ2-3; 10 nucleotides match TRBD2. Trimming cost V 4 bases and J 5 bases; bases outside gene matches: 6. The CDR3 contains 15 residues. Per germline, CDR1 MRHNA and CDR2 SNTAGT. CDR3 loop: CASSAVAGGQDTQYF. The CDR3 DNA follows: TGTGCCAGCAGTGCGGTAGCGGGGGGTCAAGATACGCAGTATTTT.

The rearrangement links TRBV6-2 or TRBV6-3 to TRBJ2-5, with no clear D. The CDR3 has 14 amino acids. Trimming took 0 bases from V and 1 from J, leaving 6 bases between them. Germline-derived CDR1 and CDR2 are MNHEY and SVGEGT. CDR3 loop: CASSYSNSQETQYF. CDR3 nucleotide sequence: TGTGCCAGCAGTTACTCGAACTCCCAAGAGACCCAGTACTTC.

The chain combines TRBV2 with TRBJ1-1, with D tentatively TRBD1 (6 bases). The CDR3 covers 14 residues. The V and J ends lost 7 bases and 0 bases respectively, with 12 bases between them. The germline V gene has CDR1 SNHLY and CDR2 FYNNEI. In DNA form, the CDR3 reads TGTGCCAGCACCGAACAGGGTATGAACACTGAAGCTTTCTTT. Its protein is CASTEQGMNTEAFF. The whole variable domain, remainder taken from reference TRBV2 and TRBJ1-1, is EPEVTQTPSHQVTQMGQEVILRCVPISNHLYFYWYRQILGQKVEFLVSFYNNEISEKSEIFDDQFSVERPDGSNFTLKIRSTKLEDSAMYFCASTEQGMNTEAFFGQGTRLTVV.

The gene calls are TRBV5-1 and TRBJ1-1; TRBD1 aligns across 7 bases. The CDR3 sequence is 15 residues long. CDR1 and CDR2 from the germline V gene are SGHRS and YFSETQ. J gave up 2 bases and V 4 bases, and 8 bases lay outside the gene matches. CDR3 amino acids: CASSITGTVNTEAFF. The CDR3 region has the DNA TGCGCCAGCAGCATTACCGGGACAGTCAACACTGAAGCTTTCTTT.

The V gene is TRBV2, the J gene TRBJ1-2, with 8 bases matching TRBD1. V was pared by 7 bases and J by 0 bases, with 10 bases of the junction left unmatched. Germline V gene lookup returns CDR1 SNHLY and CDR2 FYNNEI. The CDR3 is 16 amino acids. The CDR3 sequence is CASMPGQGATNYGYTF. DNA of the CDR3: TGTGCCAGCATGCCCGGGCAGGGGGCGACTAACTATGGCTACACCTTC. The whole variable domain, filled in from reference TRBV2 and TRBJ1-2, reads EPEVTQTPSHQVTQMGQEVILRCVPISNHLYFYWYRQILGQKVEFLVSFYNNEISEKSEIFDDQFSVERPDGSNFTLKIRSTKLEDSAMYFCASMPGQGATNYGYTFGSGTRLTVV.

The chain couples TRBV5-1 to TRBJ1-4; 11 bases line up with TRBD1. With V trimmed by 2 bases and J by 2 bases, 2 bases remained unmatched. This CDR3 is 16 amino acids long. CDR1 SGHRS and CDR2 YFSETQ come from the germline V gene. The CDR3 sequence: CASSFGQGATNEKLFF. CDR3 nucleotides: TGCGCCAGCAGCTTCGGACAGGGGGCCACTAATGAAAAACTGTTTTTT.

The CDR3 region is CASSPISNGNTIYF. CDR3 DNA sequence: TGTGCCAGCTCACCAATTAGTAATGGAAACACCATATATTTT. The chain employs TRBV18 and TRBJ1-3; D not certain. From germline, CDR1 is KGHSH and CDR2 LQKENI. V lost 2 bases and J 3 bases, leaving 8 bases between the germline ends. The CDR3 has 14 amino acids.

This chain uses TRBV10-1 with TRBJ2-2, with 9 bases that match TRBD1. The CDR3 consists of 16 residues. The V segment lost 4 bases and the J segment 6 bases; nucleotides outside the gene matches: 9. From germline, CDR1 is WNHNN and CDR2 SYGVQD (reference sequence). The CDR3 DNA follows: TGCGCCAGCAGTGGGAACCAGGGACAGGGTTCCGGGGAGCTGTTTTTT. Its protein product is CASSGNQGQGSGELFF.

V is TRBV30 and J is TRBJ1-5, with a possible D match to TRBD1 (5 bases). Trimming took off 2 bases at V and 7 bases at J, with 12 bases between the two ends. From germline, CDR1 is GTSNPN and CDR2 SVGIG (reference sequence). The CDR3 is 13 amino acids. CDR3 amino acids: CAWSRGLSQPQHF. CDR3 coding DNA: TGTGCCTGGAGTCGGGGGTTGAGCCAGCCCCAGCATTTT.

This sequence joins TRBV6-5 and TRBJ1-5, with TRBD1 as a possible D gene (6 bases). The V end lost 6 bases, the J end lost 3 bases, and 12 bases lay between the germline ends. Germline V lookup: CDR1 MNHEY, CDR2 SVGAGI. There are 14 residues in the CDR3. In DNA, the CDR3 is TGTGCCAGCAGAGGACAGCATATCAATCAGCCCCAGCATTTT. Translation: CASRGQHINQPQHF.

This clone came up once. The chain recombines TRBV11-1 with TRBJ2-3; 7 nucleotides line up with TRBD1. With 4 bases clipped from V and 7 bases from J, the junction kept 14 bases outside the gene matches. CDR3 size: 16 residues. The germline CDR1 and CDR2 sequences are SGHAT and FQDESV (reference sequence). CDR3 loop: CASSSPRTGVGNTQYF. DNA for the CDR3: TGTGCCAGCAGCTCCCCACGGACAGGAGTGGGGAATACGCAGTATTTT.

The rearrangement links TRBV19 to TRBJ1-6; 7 bases line up with TRBD1. With V trimmed by 5 bases and J by 6 bases, 10 bases remained unmatched. The CDR3 runs to 16 residues. In germline, CDR1 is LNHDA, CDR2 SQIVND (reference sequence). The CDR3 is CASSLRDRTLNSPLHF. CDR3 DNA sequence: TGTGCCAGTAGTCTACGGGACAGAACACTTAATTCACCCCTCCACTTT.

This chain joins TRBV5-4 and TRBJ2-1; a weak D match, TRBD2 (7 bases). V was trimmed by 4 bases and J by 7 bases, leaving 21 bases between them. This CDR3 has 16 residues. Germline V lookup: CDR1 SGHNT, CDR2 YYREEE (reference sequence). This CDR3 reads CASSPSGGVLSNEQFF. The CDR3 region has the DNA TGTGCCAGCAGCCCCTCGGGGGGCGTCCTATCGAATGAGCAGTTCTTC.

The CDR3 DNA follows: TGTGCCAGCAGCCACTGGACAGAAACCACTAATGAAAAACTGTTTTTT. Translation: CASSHWTETTNEKLFF. The chain couples TRBV7-8 to TRBJ1-4; D possibly corresponds to TRBD1 (6 bases). CDR3 length: 16 amino acids. The V gene lost 5 bases and the J gene lost 2 bases, with 15 bases spanning the gap. Germline CDR1 SGHVS, CDR2 FQNEAQ.

This clone was seen a single time. The rearrangement uses TRBV29-1 and TRBJ2-2; D is unresolved. This CDR3 contains 10 residues. Germline CDR1 SQVTM, CDR2 ANQGSEA. The CDR3 DNA sequence: TGCAGTGGTGAGGCCGGGGAGCTGTTTTTT. It specifies CSGEAGELFF.

Only a few counts were recorded for this clone. This chain connects TRBV6-5 to TRBJ1-4, with D perhaps matching TRBD1 (5 bases). V shed 7 bases and J shed 6 bases, with 9 bases lying between them. The CDR3 covers 12 residues. CDR1 and CDR2 from the germline V gene are MNHEY and SVGAGI. The CDR3 protein is CASKGNDEKLFF. The CDR3 bases are TGTGCCAGCAAGGGGAATGATGAAAAACTGTTTTTT.

This rearrangement joins TRBV19 to TRBJ1-1, with TRBD1 identical over 7 bases. The CDR3 extends over 12 amino acids. Per germline, CDR1 LNHDA and CDR2 SQIVND (reference sequence). With 9 bases clipped from V and 3 bases from J, the junction kept 4 bases outside the gene matches. Here the CDR3 reads CASQGQYTEAFF. The CDR3, as DNA: TGTGCCAGCCAGGGACAGTACACTGAAGCTTTCTTT.

V usage is TRBV6-5 and J usage is TRBJ2-5; D may be TRBD1 (6 bases). The germline CDR1 and CDR2 sequences are MNHEY and SVGAGI. This CDR3 is 15 amino acids long. V lost 7 bases and J lost 1, with 16 bases in between. The CDR3 coding sequence is TGTGCCAGCAATAACAGGGCGCGGTTCCAAGAGACCCAGTACTTC. It yields the protein CASNNRARFQETQYF.

This clone was seen only once. The rearrangement joins TRBV29-1 to TRBJ1-2, with TRBD1 identical over 7 bases. Germline lookup yields CDR1 SQVTM and CDR2 ANQGSEA. The CDR3 totals 12 residues. V trimming: 7 bases; J trimming: 2 bases; junction bases outside the gene matches: 4. The chain's CDR3 is CSGVGQNYGYTF. The CDR3 bases are TGCAGCGGCGTGGGACAGAACTATGGCTACACCTTC.

V and J are TRBV27 and TRBJ2-7; perhaps TRBD1 as D (6 bases). The CDR3 contains 13 residues. V lost 0 bases and J lost 3, with 6 bases in between. CDR1 and CDR2 (germline): MNHEY, SMNVEV (reference sequence). CDR3 nucleotides: TGTGCCAGCAGTTTATCGGACAGCTACGAGCAGTACTTC. Amino acids: CASSLSDSYEQYF.

This clone has a handful of counts. The rearrangement uses TRBV11-2 and TRBJ1-1; a weak D match, TRBD1 (5 bases). Germline assignment: CDR1 SGHAT and CDR2 FQNNGV. V dropped 5 bases and J dropped 4 bases, with 11 bases sitting between them. The CDR3 loop spans 13 amino acids. CDR3 bases: TGTGCCAGCAGCGGTCAGGGCGGCACTGAAGCTTTCTTT. Residues: CASSGQGGTEAFF. Supplemented by reference TRBV11-2 and TRBJ1-1, the full variable domain reads EAGVAQSPRYKIIEKRQSVAFWCNPISGHATLYWYQQILGQGPKLLIQFQNNGVVDDSQLPKDRFSAERLKGVDSTLKIQPAKLEDSAVYLCASSGQGGTEAFFGQGTRLTVV.

The CDR3 region is CASSLGGGNSGNTIYF. In DNA, the CDR3 is TGTGCCAGCAGCTTAGGAGGCGGGAACTCTGGAAACACCATATATTTT. The chain recombines TRBV7-2 with TRBJ1-3; D gene ambiguous. This CDR3 has 16 residues. Trimming left V 1 base short and J 0 bases short, with 10 bases between. The germline gives CDR1 SGHTA, CDR2 FQGNSA.

This sequence joins TRBV24-1 and TRBJ2-5; TRBD1 matches at 8 bases. After removal of 4 bases from V and 2 bases from J, the junction contained 5 bases not matched to a gene. The CDR3 runs to 15 residues. CDR1 is KGHDR, CDR2 SFDVKD, per germline. The CDR3 sequence: CATSDPGQEQETQYF. CDR3 coding DNA: TGTGCCACCAGTGACCCGGGACAGGAACAAGAGACCCAGTACTTC.

The rearrangement links TRBV24-1 to TRBJ2-1, with a tentative D call TRBD1 (5 bases). This CDR3 region has 14 residues. The germline gives CDR1 KGHDR, CDR2 SFDVKD. V shed 9 bases and J shed 1 base, with 12 bases lying between them. The CDR3 bases are TGTGCCACCGGTTCCGACAGATCCTACAATGAGCAGTTCTTC. Residues: CATGSDRSYNEQFF.

The chain links TRBV18 to TRBJ1-4; D gene ambiguous. Germline CDR1 and CDR2: KGHSH and LQKENI. The CDR3 is 17 residues long. The V gene lost 3 bases and the J gene lost 7 bases, with 21 bases spanning the gap. CDR3 bases: TGTGCCAGCTCACCCGCGTCGACCAGACTGAGCGGTGAAAAACTGTTTTTT. Translated, it gives CASSPASTRLSGEKLFF.